These 28 T cell receptor beta chains were all obtained from the same sample, sequenced in a study of cytomegalovirus exposure and HLA in healthy donors. Primers included in the PCR were 60 Vbeta and 13 Jbeta primers. The method was immunoSEQ multiplex PCR; TCRdb's version includes in-frame clones alone and lacks a portion of them. The sample lists 120,000 to 150,000 clones, 80% to 85% occurring once. Sequencing used PBMCs. The source of these receptors is a male donor in good health and CMV-seronegative.

The J gene is TRBJ2-7, the V gene TRBV7-2; weak D call: TRBD1 (5 bases). CDR1 SGHTA and CDR2 FQGNSA come from the germline V gene. V lost 2 bases to trimming and J lost 3 bases, with 5 bases between them. The CDR3 is made up of 12 amino acids. CDR3 loop: CASSLQGYEQYF. For the CDR3, the DNA is TGTGCCAGCAGCTTACAGGGCTACGAGCAGTACTTC.

The genes are TRBV5-1 and TRBJ2-7, with 7 bases that match TRBD1. The V gene end was trimmed by 6 bases and the J gene end by 0 bases; junction bases not matched to a gene: 9. Germline CDR1 is SGHRS and CDR2 is YFSETQ. The length of the CDR3 is 15 residues. The CDR3 loop reads CASMRLTGSSYEQYF. CDR3 DNA sequence: TGCGCCAGCATGAGATTGACAGGGAGCTCCTACGAGCAGTACTTC. Full variable domain (outside the CDR3, taken from reference TRBV5-1 and TRBJ2-7): KAGVTQTPRYLIKTRGQQVTLSCSPISGHRSVSWYQQTPGQGLQFLFEYFSETQRNKGNFPGRFSGRQFSNSRSEMNVSTLELGDSALYLCASMRLTGSSYEQYFGPGTRLTVT.

The V gene is TRBV5-1, the J gene TRBJ2-1; 9 bases agree with TRBD1. This CDR3 comprises 14 residues. CDR1 and CDR2 from the germline V gene are SGHRS and YFSETQ. The J segment lost 10 bases and the V segment lost 4 bases, leaving 9 bases of the junction unmatched. This chain's CDR3 is CASSPLDRGMEQFF. The CDR3 nucleotides read TGCGCCAGCAGCCCTCTGGACAGGGGAATGGAGCAGTTCTTC. The whole variable domain, filled in from reference TRBV5-1 and TRBJ2-1, reads KAGVTQTPRYLIKTRGQQVTLSCSPISGHRSVSWYQQTPGQGLQFLFEYFSETQRNKGNFPGRFSGRQFSNSRSEMNVSTLELGDSALYLCASSPLDRGMEQFFGPGTRLTVL.

The chain has TRBV6-1 and TRBJ1-1; unclear D gene. V gave up 3 bases and J gave up 6 bases, with 11 bases separating them. CDR3 length: 13 residues. The germline CDR1 and CDR2 sequences are MNHNS and SASEGT. In DNA, the CDR3 is TGTGCCAGCAGTGAGAAAGGGAGGGCTGAAGCTTTCTTT. This codes for CASSEKGRAEAFF.

The chain joins TRBV6-1 to TRBJ1-6; 7 bases match TRBD1. Germline V lookup: CDR1 MNHNS, CDR2 SASEGT. J gave up 6 bases and V 8 bases, and 4 bases lay outside the gene matches. CDR3 length equals 13 residues. Here the CDR3 reads CASLGQVNSPLHF. For the CDR3, the DNA is TGTGCCAGCCTAGGACAGGTTAATTCACCCCTCCACTTT.

The chain employs TRBV5-8 and TRBJ1-2; TRBD1 matches 8 bases. Germline lookup yields CDR1 SGHTS and CDR2 YDEGEE. This CDR3 has 13 residues. The V gene end was trimmed by 3 bases and the J gene end by 8 bases; junction bases not matched to a gene: 6. The CDR3 protein is CASSSTGATGYTF. In DNA form, the CDR3 reads TGTGCCAGCAGCTCGACAGGGGCGACGGGCTACACCTTC.

This clone came up a few times. The rearrangement joins TRBV5-1 to TRBJ2-7; 8 bases line up with TRBD1. The germline V gene has CDR1 SGHRS and CDR2 YFSETQ. V gave up 2 bases and J gave up 3 bases; unmatched junction bases: 1. The CDR3 runs 13 residues. The CDR3 nucleotides read TGCGCCAGCAGCTTACAGGGGGTCTACGAGCAGTACTTC. Its translation: CASSLQGVYEQYF.

The rearrangement uses TRBV5-6 and TRBJ2-3; 10 positions match TRBD1. Germline V gives CDR1 SGHDT, CDR2 YYEEEE. J was trimmed by 2 bases and V by 0 bases; bases with no gene match: 6. This CDR3 contains 17 residues. This chain's CDR3 is CASSLGGTGVSTDTQYF. In DNA form, the CDR3 reads TGTGCCAGCAGCTTGGGAGGGACAGGGGTTTCCACAGATACGCAGTATTTT.

Here the CDR3 reads CASSQEGLAGAYEQYF. CDR3 DNA sequence: TGTGCCAGCAGCCAGGAGGGACTAGCGGGCGCCTACGAGCAGTACTTC. This chain joins TRBV4-2 and TRBJ2-7, with 12 bases aligning to TRBD2. The CDR3 loop spans 16 amino acids. With 3 bases clipped from V and 2 bases from J, the junction kept 5 bases outside the gene matches. Germline V CDR1 and CDR2: LGHNA, YNFKEQ.

The chain couples TRBV7-8 to TRBJ1-2; no reliable D call. V was cut by 5 bases and J by 4 bases, with 5 bases left in between. The CDR3 loop spans 11 amino acids. The germline V gene encodes CDR1 SGHVS and CDR2 FQNEAQ. The CDR3 DNA sequence: TGTGCCAGCAGCCCAGGCTATGGCTACACCTTC. Translation: CASSPGYGYTF. Full variable domain (rest looked up from reference TRBV7-8 and TRBJ1-2): GAGVSQSPRYKVAKRGQDVALRCDPISGHVSLFWYQQALGQGPEFLTYFQNEAQLDKSGLPSDRFFAERPEGSVSTLKIQRTQQEDSAVYLCASSPGYGYTFGSGTRLTVV.

The chain carries TRBV6-5 and TRBJ1-1; D gene unclear. Trimming took off 7 bases at V and 8 bases at J, with 11 bases between the two ends. CDR3 length: 11 amino acids. Germline lookup yields CDR1 MNHEY and CDR2 SVGAGI. The CDR3 protein is CASNNPFEAFF. CDR3 in DNA: TGTGCCAGCAACAACCCCTTCGAAGCTTTCTTT.

This chain joins TRBV5-6 and TRBJ1-2; no definite D call. Trimming cost V 1 base and J 8 bases, with 18 bases left between them. The germline gives CDR1 SGHDT, CDR2 YYEEEE. CDR3 length: 15 amino acids. The CDR3 DNA reads TGTGCCAGCAGCTTGTTAGCAGATATTCTTAGCGGCTACACCTTC. Its translation is CASSLLADILSGYTF.

The chain couples TRBV28 to TRBJ1-6; 10 nucleotides line up with TRBD1. This CDR3 comprises 16 residues. Germline CDR1 and CDR2: MDHEN and SYDVKM. The V and J ends lost 4 bases and 7 bases, in that order; junction bases with no gene match: 7. The CDR3 sequence is CASSSPGQGLNSPLHF. The CDR3 DNA reads TGTGCCAGCAGTTCGCCGGGACAGGGGTTAAATTCACCCCTCCACTTT.

The rearrangement joins TRBV9 to TRBJ2-3, with 10 bases fitting TRBD2. The CDR3 totals 15 residues. V shed 4 bases and J 4 bases; nucleotides not matched to a gene: 6. Germline V gene data show CDR1 as SGDLS and CDR2 as YYNGEE. The CDR3 is CASSPSGRAADTQYF. The CDR3 DNA reads TGTGCCAGCAGCCCGAGCGGGAGGGCCGCAGATACGCAGTATTTT.

This clone came up once. The rearrangement links TRBV30 to TRBJ2-3; 8 bases align to TRBD2. Per the germline V gene, CDR1 is GTSNPN and CDR2 is SVGIG (reference sequence). This CDR3 has 16 amino acids. V was clipped by 0 bases and J by 6 bases; unmatched bases: 11. The CDR3 sequence is CAWSVGASGSGDTQYF. The DNA of the CDR3 is TGTGCCTGGAGTGTAGGGGCAAGCGGGAGTGGGGATACGCAGTATTTT.

J is TRBJ2-2 and V is TRBV19, with 8 bases identical to TRBD1. This CDR3 is 15 amino acids long. The ends lost 2 bases at V and 4 bases at J; junction bases unmatched: 3. Germline CDR1 and CDR2: LNHDA and SQIVND (reference sequence). The CDR3 sequence: CASSIQGAGTGELFF. Here the CDR3 DNA reads TGTGCCAGTAGTATACAGGGGGCAGGCACCGGGGAGCTGTTTTTT.

This rearrangement joins TRBV5-1 to TRBJ2-2; TRBD2 matches 10 bases. In germline, CDR1 is SGHRS, CDR2 YFSETQ. The V segment lost 3 bases and the J segment 7 bases; nucleotides outside the gene matches: 9. The CDR3 is 16 amino acids. The CDR3 region is CASSSAGGYTYGELFF. CDR3 bases: TGCGCCAGCAGCTCAGCGGGGGGGTACACTTACGGGGAGCTGTTTTTT.

The genes are TRBV2 and TRBJ1-5; 9 bases match TRBD1. Germline CDR1 is SNHLY and CDR2 is FYNNEI. The CDR3 loop spans 15 amino acids. Trimming at V came to 2 bases and at J to 6 bases, leaving 5 bases not matched to a gene. The CDR3, as DNA: TGTGCCAGCAGTGAATTGGGACAGGGCGGTCAGCCCCAGCATTTT. Amino acid sequence: CASSELGQGGQPQHF.

The J gene is TRBJ2-4, the V gene TRBV2; 8 bases are shared with TRBD2. CDR1 SNHLY and CDR2 FYNNEI come from the germline V gene. After removal of 6 bases from V and 3 bases from J, the junction contained 10 bases not matched to a gene. The CDR3 is 16 amino acids. The DNA for the CDR3 is TGTGCCAGCAGGGGTACTAGCGGACTCGACAAAAACATTCAGTACTTC. It yields the protein CASRGTSGLDKNIQYF.

This clone was recorded a few times. The chain has TRBV21-1 and TRBJ2-3; the D segment call TRBD2 is taken from the table without a DNA check. TRBV21-1 is termed a pseudogene. CDR3 size: 14 residues. CDR3 nucleotide sequence: TGTGCCAACCAAATAGCGGAGACCACAGATACGCAGTATTTT. Protein sequence: CANQIAETTDTQYF.

The chain recombines TRBV4-3 with TRBJ2-2; 11 bases map to TRBD2. Germline CDR1 reads LGHNA; CDR2 reads YSLEER. The CDR3 contains 16 residues. V lost 4 bases to trimming and J lost 7 bases; unmatched junction nucleotides: 8. CDR3 sequence: CASSPIAGGLDGELFF. The CDR3 DNA is TGCGCCAGCAGCCCAATAGCGGGAGGGCTTGACGGGGAGCTGTTTTTT.

The V gene is TRBV7-2, the J gene TRBJ2-1; 9 bases agree with TRBD2. CDR3 length: 16 residues. Germline assignment: CDR1 SGHTA and CDR2 FQGNSA. V lost 5 bases, J lost 4 bases, and 9 bases stayed unmatched. CDR3 sequence: CASSPGLAGLYNEQFF. The CDR3 DNA is TGTGCCAGCAGCCCGGGCCTAGCGGGACTATACAATGAGCAGTTCTTC.

The chain combines TRBV7-8 with TRBJ1-6; D gene ambiguous. Trimming removed 7 bases from V and 8 bases from J, with 18 bases in between. Germline CDR1 is SGHVS and CDR2 is FQNEAQ. This CDR3 region has 15 residues. The DNA of the CDR3 is TGTGCCAGCAACCTTGGGCCCCTCGGGGATTCACCCCTCCACTTT. As protein: CASNLGPLGDSPLHF.

This clone has only a few counts. This chain uses TRBV2 with TRBJ2-7; TRBD2 agrees at 7 bases. Trimming at V came to 7 bases and at J to 3 bases, leaving 9 bases not matched to a gene. Germline loops: CDR1 SNHLY, CDR2 FYNNEI. This CDR3 region has 14 residues. The CDR3: CASTGGVSNYEQYF. CDR3 coding DNA: TGTGCCAGCACTGGGGGGGTCTCAAACTACGAGCAGTACTTC.

The V and J genes are TRBV5-6 and TRBJ1-1; D is undetermined. The CDR3 totals 13 residues. V lost 4 bases and J lost 1, with 8 bases in between. Germline V gene sequence: CDR1 SGHDT, CDR2 YYEEEE. In DNA, the CDR3 is TGTGCCAGCAGCCGCGGTCCGAACACTGAAGCTTTCTTT. Translation gives CASSRGPNTEAFF.

This chain uses TRBV18 with TRBJ2-5, with a tentative D call TRBD1 (5 bases). The CDR3 contains 15 residues. V was trimmed by 6 bases and J by 4 bases, leaving 18 bases between them. Germline V gene sequence: CDR1 KGHSH, CDR2 LQKENI. CDR3 sequence reads: CASSLTTQGGETQYF. CDR3 DNA sequence: TGTGCCAGCTCGCTAACTACGCAGGGCGGAGAGACCCAGTACTTC.

This clone showed up just once. Other nucleotide sequences in the sample specify the same CDR3. The chain links TRBV19 to TRBJ2-5, with D perhaps TRBD2 (5 bases). Germline CDR1 is LNHDA and CDR2 is SQIVND (reference sequence). The CDR3 length is 14 residues. Trimming shortened V by 3 bases and J by 1 base, and 9 bases separated the two germline ends. CDR3 residues: CASSIRGFQETQYF. CDR3 coding DNA: TGTGCCAGTAGTATCCGGGGATTCCAAGAGACCCAGTACTTC.

The V and J genes are TRBV27 and TRBJ1-6; D is unclear. Germline V gene data show CDR1 as MNHEY and CDR2 as SMNVEV (reference sequence). V dropped 6 bases and J dropped 7 bases, with 13 bases sitting between them. This CDR3 is built from 14 residues. This CDR3 reads CASRQLPLNSPLHF. The CDR3 DNA follows: TGTGCCAGCAGACAGCTCCCACTCAATTCACCCCTCCACTTT.